This T cell receptor (beta chain) stems from a study of cytomegalovirus exposure and HLA in healthy donors. The V end lost 7 bases, the J end lost 0 bases, and 7 bases lay between the germline ends. Looked up from germline, CDR1 is MDHEN and CDR2 is SYDVKM. The CDR3 extends over 13 amino acids. This PCR relied on a set of 60 Vbeta primers and 13 Jbeta primers. Libraries were prepared by immunoSEQ multiplex PCR; TCRdb keeps only in-frame clonotypes and omits some of them. The profile shows under 200,000 clones, around 77% of them singletons. This receptor was taken from a woman in her forties or fifties in good health and CMV-seropositive. Sequenced sample: PBMCs. J is TRBJ1-5 and V is TRBV28; D is uncertain. In DNA, the CDR3 is TGTGCCAGCATAACCTATAGCAATCAGCCCCAGCATTTT. Translation: CASITYSNQPQHF.